This TCR beta chain was captured in a study of regulatory T cells in long-lasting Graves disease. This clonotype was detected many times. Time point here: persistent/refractory GD, antithyroid drugs over 5 years with positive TRAb. Making the TCR library involved RNA that had been extracted from PBMCs. Library construction for TCR beta used iRepertoire HTBI primers and Arm-PCR of CDR3 regions. One entry per CDR3 protein results from TCRdb running MiXCR on the multiplex PCR reads. The sample includes fewer than 400,000 distinct CDR3 sequences, around a fifth of them seen just once. This specimen consisted of peripheral blood mononuclear cells (PBMCs), obtained when the disease was refractory, from a patient treated with antithyroid drugs. The sequence came from a female donor with Graves disease.

As DNA, the CDR3 is TGTGCCAGCAGTGAAGCGTGGCGGCAAGAGACCCAGTACTTC. Translating it yields CASSEAWRQETQYF. V gene TRBV2 combines with J gene TRBJ2-5; D is ambiguous. CDR1 is SNHLY and CDR2 is FYNNEI in the germline V gene. The CDR3 is 14 residues long. The V gene lost 0 bases and the J gene lost 2 bases, with 7 bases spanning the gap.